The sample holds many counts of the clone carrying this TCR beta chain. Its ends do not fully match the called genes, so a read error is possible. This same CDR3 is encoded by further DNA sequences in the sample. This sample stems from a study of metastatic and nonmetastatic thyroid tumors. Germline V gene data show CDR1 as SGHRS and CDR2 as YFSETQ. The CDR3 spans 16 residues. Patients had received no treatment of any kind before thyroid surgery. In the source study's methods: The study took CDR3 differences across clinicopathological groups and made a distant-metastasis classifier for papillary thyroid cancer from them. TCRdb reanalyzed the PCR reads with MiXCR. The V and J calls follow TCRdb's processing rather than the paper's. The sample records under 40,000 clones, roughly 15% being singletons.

J is TRBJ2-7 and V is TRBV5-1; 8 bases align to TRBD1. The receptor was derived from a male donor with papillary thyroid cancer or a benign thyroid nodule (not recorded which). Some clones in this sample may be carry-over from other donors' samples. Sequencing was carried out using blood. In nucleotides, the CDR3 is TGTGCCAGCAGCTTGTGGGACAGGAAGGGGTCTCGCGAGCAGTACTTC. Translated, it gives CASSLWDRKGSREQYF.